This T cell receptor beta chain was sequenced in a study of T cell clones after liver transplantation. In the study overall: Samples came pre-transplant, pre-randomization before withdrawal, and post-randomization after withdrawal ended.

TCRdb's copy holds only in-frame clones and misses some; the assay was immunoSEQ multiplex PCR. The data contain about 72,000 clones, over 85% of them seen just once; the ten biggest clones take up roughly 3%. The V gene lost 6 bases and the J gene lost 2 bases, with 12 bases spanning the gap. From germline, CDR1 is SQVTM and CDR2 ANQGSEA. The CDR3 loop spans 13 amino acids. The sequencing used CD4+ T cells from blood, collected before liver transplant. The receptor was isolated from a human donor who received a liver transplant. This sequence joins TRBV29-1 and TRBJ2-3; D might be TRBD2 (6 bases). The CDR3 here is CSVLGSVTDTQYF. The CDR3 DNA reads TGCAGCGTCCTCGGGAGTGTCACAGATACGCAGTATTTT.